What follows are 17 T cell receptor beta chains derived from one specimen sequenced in a study of blood T cell repertoires in COVID-19. Profiled with immunoSEQ multiplex PCR; TCRdb holds only in-frame clones, not every one. Of around 140,000 clones listed, roughly 87% are singletons. Specimen: peripheral blood. The receptors originated from a man aged 65-85 years with acute or convalescent COVID-19.

The chain links TRBV10-1 to TRBJ2-7; the match to TRBD2 covers 8 bases. J was trimmed by 4 bases and V by 3 bases; bases with no gene match: 11. The germline CDR1 and CDR2 sequences are WNHNN and SYGVQD (reference sequence). The CDR3 contains 16 residues. CDR3 bases: TGCGCCAGCAGTGATGGTATGCGGGGGGAAACGTACGAGCAGTACTTC. It specifies CASSDGMRGETYEQYF.

The chain couples TRBV6-1 to TRBJ1-5; D remains unclear. The V end was cut by 0 bases, the J end by 0 bases, with 9 bases between. Germline CDR1 MNHNS, CDR2 SASEGT. This CDR3 contains 16 residues. CDR3 residues: CASSEAGEYSNQPQHF. The CDR3, as DNA: TGTGCCAGCAGTGAAGCTGGAGAGTATAGCAATCAGCCCCAGCATTTT.

This rearrangement joins TRBV11-2 to TRBJ1-1; 7 nucleotides line up with TRBD1. V shed 4 bases and J 6 bases; nucleotides not matched to a gene: 8. The CDR3 runs to 14 residues. Germline loops: CDR1 SGHAT, CDR2 FQNNGV. CDR3 DNA sequence: TGTGCCAGCAGCTCAGGGACAGTAAGGCCTGAAGCTTTCTTT. Translating gives CASSSGTVRPEAFF.

The V and J genes are TRBV30 and TRBJ1-4; D is possibly TRBD1 (6 bases). Germline-derived CDR1 and CDR2 are GTSNPN and SVGIG (reference sequence). V was trimmed by 3 bases and J by 8 bases, leaving 16 bases between them. The length of the CDR3 is 14 residues. The CDR3 nucleotides read TGTGCCTGGAGCGGGGGCGGGGGACGAGAAAAACTGTTTTTT. Its protein is CAWSGGGGREKLFF.

The genes are TRBV19 and TRBJ2-1; D is uncertain. The length of the CDR3 is 15 residues. V gave up 1 base and J gave up 0 bases, with 7 bases separating them. Germline CDR1 is LNHDA and CDR2 is SQIVND (reference sequence). CDR3 sequence (DNA): TGTGCCAGTAGTATAGGCGGAAACTCCTACAATGAGCAGTTCTTC. Protein: CASSIGGNSYNEQFF.

Details on this clone: The same CDR3 also results from other DNA sequences found in this sample. The rearrangement uses TRBV20-1 and TRBJ2-5; the match to TRBD2 covers 9 bases. With V trimmed by 3 bases and J by 2 bases, 4 bases remained unmatched. The CDR3 contains 14 residues. In germline, CDR1 is DFQATT, CDR2 SNEGSKA (reference sequence). CDR3 protein: CSASVGLAQETQYF. Written as DNA, the CDR3 is TGCAGTGCTAGTGTCGGACTAGCGCAAGAGACCCAGTACTTC.

Comment on this clone: One junction end disagrees with the germline gene, perhaps due to a read error. This chain joins TRBV5-1 and TRBJ1-1, with 7 bases aligning to TRBD1. The germline gives CDR1 SGHRS, CDR2 YFSETQ. This CDR3 region has 14 residues. Written as DNA, the CDR3 is TGCGCCCGCAGGGGGGGGACGGTGAACACTGAAGCTTTCTTT. Its translation is CARRGGTVNTEAFF.

The V call is TRBV19, the J call TRBJ1-1; the D gene is possibly TRBD1 (6 bases). The CDR3 is made up of 14 amino acids. Trimming removed 5 bases from V and 5 bases from J, with 15 bases in between. Per the germline V gene, CDR1 is LNHDA and CDR2 is SQIVND (reference sequence). The CDR3: CASSSVFRGTEAFF. CDR3 sequence (DNA): TGTGCCAGTAGTTCCGTTTTCAGGGGTACTGAAGCTTTCTTT.

The rearrangement links TRBV6-5 to TRBJ1-1, with TRBD1 identical over 7 bases. Germline-derived CDR1 and CDR2 are MNHEY and SVGAGI. This CDR3 spans 14 amino acids. V shed 2 bases and J 11 bases; nucleotides not matched to a gene: 11. CDR3 in DNA: TGTGCCAGCAGTTACGGGCGCGGACAGGTGGATGCTTTCTTT. It yields the protein CASSYGRGQVDAFF.

The V and J genes are TRBV20-1 and TRBJ2-5; no definite D call. The CDR3 totals 10 residues. CDR1 DFQATT and CDR2 SNEGSKA come from the germline V gene (reference sequence). V lost 1 base, J lost 7 bases, and 4 bases lay in between. The CDR3 coding sequence is TGCAGTGCTAGAGGAGTGACCCAGTACTTC. Amino acid sequence: CSARGVTQYF.

The chain is built from TRBV2 and TRBJ1-4; D is possibly TRBD1 (5 bases). Between the trimmed V and J ends, which lost 7 bases and 5 bases, there was a span of 17 bases. The CDR3 runs to 15 residues. CDR1 is SNHLY and CDR2 is FYNNEI in the germline V gene. CDR3: CASTGHALGNEKLFF. The CDR3 DNA is TGTGCCAGCACCGGACACGCTCTCGGGAATGAAAAACTGTTTTTT.

This clone was counted once. V usage is TRBV5-1 and J usage is TRBJ1-1, with unresolved D. The CDR3 is made up of 14 amino acids. V lost 3 bases to trimming and J lost 6 bases, with 15 bases between them. Germline-derived CDR1 and CDR2 are SGHRS and YFSETQ. Here the CDR3 reads CASSWSWQEAEAFF. CDR3 bases: TGCGCCAGCAGCTGGAGCTGGCAGGAGGCTGAAGCTTTCTTT.

The V gene is TRBV7-3, the J gene TRBJ2-5; 8 positions agree with TRBD1. This CDR3 region has 13 residues. The trim removed 6 bases at V and 5 bases at J, leaving 5 bases unmatched. CDR1 is SGHTA, CDR2 FQGTGA, per germline. The CDR3 DNA sequence: TGTGCCAGCAGTTTTACAGGGGGTGAGACCCAGTACTTC. It encodes CASSFTGGETQYF.

V is TRBV11-3 and J is TRBJ2-1; 8 nucleotides match TRBD2. Trimming at V came to 2 bases and at J to 5 bases, leaving 2 bases not matched to a gene. Germline-derived CDR1 and CDR2 are SGHNT and YENEEA. CDR3 length: 14 residues. The CDR3 is CASSLYGGDNEQFF. For the CDR3, the DNA is TGTGCCAGCAGCTTATACGGGGGGGACAATGAGCAGTTCTTC. Full variable domain (remainder filled in from reference TRBV11-3 and TRBJ2-1): EAGVVQSPRYKIIEKKQPVAFWCNPISGHNTLYWYLQNLGQGPELLIRYENEEAVDDSQLPKDRFSAERLKGVDSTLKIQPAELGDSAVYLCASSLYGGDNEQFFGPGTRLTVL.

This chain connects TRBV6-5 to TRBJ1-5, with 8 positions matching TRBD1. Germline V gives CDR1 MNHEY, CDR2 SVGAGI. V shed 4 bases, J shed 3 bases, and the junction held 8 bases outside the gene matches. The CDR3 consists of 16 residues. Written as DNA, the CDR3 is TGTGCCAGCAGTTCCAGACAGGGGAGAAACAATCAGCCCCAGCATTTT. This encodes CASSSRQGRNNQPQHF.

The chain uses TRBV2 and TRBJ2-7; weak D call: TRBD1 (5 bases). Germline-derived CDR1 and CDR2 are SNHLY and FYNNEI. V lost 6 bases and J lost 1, with 10 bases in between. CDR3 length equals 13 residues. CDR3 amino acids: CASRRAGSYEQYF. The CDR3 DNA is TGTGCCAGCAGACGGGCAGGGTCCTACGAGCAGTACTTC. Complete variable domain (other parts from reference TRBV2 and TRBJ2-7): EPEVTQTPSHQVTQMGQEVILRCVPISNHLYFYWYRQILGQKVEFLVSFYNNEISEKSEIFDDQFSVERPDGSNFTLKIRSTKLEDSAMYFCASRRAGSYEQYFGPGTRLTVT.

This sequence joins TRBV5-1 and TRBJ2-7, with 8 bases identical to TRBD1. V trimming: 5 bases; J trimming: 5 bases; junction bases outside the gene matches: 12. The CDR3 contains 15 residues. CDR1 and CDR2 from the germline V gene are SGHRS and YFSETQ. The CDR3 nucleotides read TGCGCCAGCAGGGAGCTAGGACAGGGCTTCCACGAGCAGTACTTC. Its translation is CASRELGQGFHEQYF.